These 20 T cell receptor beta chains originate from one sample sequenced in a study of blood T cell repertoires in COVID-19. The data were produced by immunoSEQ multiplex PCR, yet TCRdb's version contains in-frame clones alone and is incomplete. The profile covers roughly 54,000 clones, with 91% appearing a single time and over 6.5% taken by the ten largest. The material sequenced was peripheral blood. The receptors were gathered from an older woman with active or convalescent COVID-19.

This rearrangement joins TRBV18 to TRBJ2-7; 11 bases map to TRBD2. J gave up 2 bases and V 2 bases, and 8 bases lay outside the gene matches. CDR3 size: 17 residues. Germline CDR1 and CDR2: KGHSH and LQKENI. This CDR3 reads CASSPFTTSGTTYEQYF. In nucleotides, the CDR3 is TGTGCCAGCTCACCATTCACGACTAGCGGGACAACCTACGAGCAGTACTTC.

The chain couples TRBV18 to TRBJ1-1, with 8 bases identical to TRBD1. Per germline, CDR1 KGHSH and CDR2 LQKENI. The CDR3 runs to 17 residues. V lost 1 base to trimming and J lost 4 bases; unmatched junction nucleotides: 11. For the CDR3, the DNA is TGTGCCAGCTCACCACGACCAGGGGGCGGTGGAGGCACTGAAGCTTTCTTT. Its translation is CASSPRPGGGGGTEAFF.

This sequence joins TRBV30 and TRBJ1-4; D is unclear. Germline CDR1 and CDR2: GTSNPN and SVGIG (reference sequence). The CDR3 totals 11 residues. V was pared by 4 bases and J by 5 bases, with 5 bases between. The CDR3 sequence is CAWTLNEKLFF. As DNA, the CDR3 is TGTGCCTGGACCTTAAATGAAAAACTGTTTTTT.

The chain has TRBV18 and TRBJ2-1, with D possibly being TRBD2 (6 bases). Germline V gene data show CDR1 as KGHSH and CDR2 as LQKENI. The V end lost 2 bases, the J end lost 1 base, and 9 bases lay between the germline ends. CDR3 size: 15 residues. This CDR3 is CASSPGGLSYNEQFF. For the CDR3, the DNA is TGTGCCAGCTCACCAGGAGGGCTGTCCTACAATGAGCAGTTCTTC.

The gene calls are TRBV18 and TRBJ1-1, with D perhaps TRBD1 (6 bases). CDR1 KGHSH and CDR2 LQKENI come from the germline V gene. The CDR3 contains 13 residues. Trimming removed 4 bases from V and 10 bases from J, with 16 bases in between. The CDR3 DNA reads TGTGCCAGCTCACAGGGACAACCCCTGGGAGCTTTCTTT. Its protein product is CASSQGQPLGAFF.

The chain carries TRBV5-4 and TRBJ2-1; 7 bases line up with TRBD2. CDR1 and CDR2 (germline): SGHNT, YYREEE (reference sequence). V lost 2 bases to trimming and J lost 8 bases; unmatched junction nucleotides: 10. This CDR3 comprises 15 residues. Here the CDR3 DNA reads TGTGCCAGCAGCTTTCAACTAGCGCTAAAAGATGAGCAGTTCTTC. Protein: CASSFQLALKDEQFF.

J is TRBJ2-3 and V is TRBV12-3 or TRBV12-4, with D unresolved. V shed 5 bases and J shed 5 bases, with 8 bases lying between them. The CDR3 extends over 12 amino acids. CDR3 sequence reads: CASSTDLDTQYF. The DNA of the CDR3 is TGTGCCAGCAGTACCGACTTAGATACGCAGTATTTT.

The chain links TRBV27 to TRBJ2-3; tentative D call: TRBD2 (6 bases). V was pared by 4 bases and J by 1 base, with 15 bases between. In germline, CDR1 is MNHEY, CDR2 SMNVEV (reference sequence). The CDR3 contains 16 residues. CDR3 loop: CASSSSGTRRTDTQYF. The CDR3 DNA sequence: TGTGCCAGCAGTTCCTCCGGGACTCGTCGCACAGATACGCAGTATTTT.

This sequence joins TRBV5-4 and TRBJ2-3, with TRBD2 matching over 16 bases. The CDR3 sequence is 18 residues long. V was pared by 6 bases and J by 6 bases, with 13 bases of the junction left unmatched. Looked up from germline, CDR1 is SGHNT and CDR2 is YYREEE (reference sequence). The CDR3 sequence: CASTNPGLAGGAGDTQYF. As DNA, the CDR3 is TGTGCCAGCACCAATCCGGGACTAGCGGGGGGGGCTGGGGATACGCAGTATTTT.

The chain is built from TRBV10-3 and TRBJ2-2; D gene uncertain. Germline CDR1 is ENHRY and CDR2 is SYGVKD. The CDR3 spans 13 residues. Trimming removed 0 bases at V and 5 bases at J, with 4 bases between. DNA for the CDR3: TGTGCCATCAGTGAGTCGAGGACCGGGGAGCTGTTTTTT. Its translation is CAISESRTGELFF.

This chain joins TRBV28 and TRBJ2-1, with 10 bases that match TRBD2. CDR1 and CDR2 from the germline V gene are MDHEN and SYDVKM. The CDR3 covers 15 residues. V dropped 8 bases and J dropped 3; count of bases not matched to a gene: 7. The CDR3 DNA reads TGTGCCAGCGGGGGACTAGCGAATCTCTACAATGAGCAGTTCTTC. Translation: CASGGLANLYNEQFF.

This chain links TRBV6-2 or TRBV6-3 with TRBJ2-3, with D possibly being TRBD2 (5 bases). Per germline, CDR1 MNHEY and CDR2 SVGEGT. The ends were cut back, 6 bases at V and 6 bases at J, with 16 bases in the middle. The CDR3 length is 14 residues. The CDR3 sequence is CASSPFASRDTQYF. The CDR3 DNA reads TGTGCCAGCAGCCCCTTTGCTAGCCGGGATACGCAGTATTTT.

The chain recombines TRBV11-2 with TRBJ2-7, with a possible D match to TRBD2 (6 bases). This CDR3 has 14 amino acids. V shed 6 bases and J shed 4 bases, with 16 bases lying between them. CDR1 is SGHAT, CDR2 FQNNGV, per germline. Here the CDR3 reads CASRFAGRSYEQYF. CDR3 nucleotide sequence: TGTGCCAGCAGATTTGCGGGGCGCAGTTACGAGCAGTACTTC.

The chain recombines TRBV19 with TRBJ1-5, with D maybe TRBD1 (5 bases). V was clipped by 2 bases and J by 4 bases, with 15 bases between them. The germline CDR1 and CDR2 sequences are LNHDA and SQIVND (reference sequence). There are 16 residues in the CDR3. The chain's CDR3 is CASSISRSGGNQPQHF. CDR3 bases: TGTGCCAGTAGTATATCCCGTTCGGGGGGAAATCAGCCCCAGCATTTT.

The chain's CDR3 is CASGGLGYGIQYF. The DNA of the CDR3 is TGTGCCAGCGGGGGACTAGGTTATGGCATTCAGTACTTC. V gene TRBV27 combines with J gene TRBJ2-4, with 8 bases fitting TRBD2. Germline lookup yields CDR1 MNHEY and CDR2 SMNVEV (reference sequence). J lost 9 bases, V lost 8 bases, and 9 bases had no gene match. The CDR3 length is 13 residues.

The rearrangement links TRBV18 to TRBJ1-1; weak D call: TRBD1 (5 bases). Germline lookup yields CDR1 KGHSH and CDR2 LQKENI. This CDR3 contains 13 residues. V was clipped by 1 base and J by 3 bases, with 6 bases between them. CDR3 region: CASSPRGDTEAFF. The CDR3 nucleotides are TGTGCCAGCTCACCACGGGGGGACACTGAAGCTTTCTTT.

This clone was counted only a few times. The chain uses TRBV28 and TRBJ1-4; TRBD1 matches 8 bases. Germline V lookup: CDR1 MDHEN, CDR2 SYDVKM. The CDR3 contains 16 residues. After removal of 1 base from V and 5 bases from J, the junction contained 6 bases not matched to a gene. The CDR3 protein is CASSLSGQGGNEKLFF. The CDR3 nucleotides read TGTGCCAGCAGTTTATCCGGACAGGGAGGAAATGAAAAACTGTTTTTT.

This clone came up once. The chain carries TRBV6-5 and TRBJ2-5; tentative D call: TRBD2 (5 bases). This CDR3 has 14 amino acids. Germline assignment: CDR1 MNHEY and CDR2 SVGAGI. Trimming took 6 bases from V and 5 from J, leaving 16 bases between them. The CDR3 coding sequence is TGTGCCAGCAGCCGCGCTAGCTTTTGGGAGACCCAGTACTTC. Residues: CASSRASFWETQYF.

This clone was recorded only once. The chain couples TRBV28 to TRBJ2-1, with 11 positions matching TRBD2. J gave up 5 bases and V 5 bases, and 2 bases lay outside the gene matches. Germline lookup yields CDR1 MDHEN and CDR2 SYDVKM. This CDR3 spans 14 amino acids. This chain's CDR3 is CASSPGLADNEQFF. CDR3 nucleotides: TGTGCCAGCAGTCCGGGACTAGCGGACAATGAGCAGTTCTTC.

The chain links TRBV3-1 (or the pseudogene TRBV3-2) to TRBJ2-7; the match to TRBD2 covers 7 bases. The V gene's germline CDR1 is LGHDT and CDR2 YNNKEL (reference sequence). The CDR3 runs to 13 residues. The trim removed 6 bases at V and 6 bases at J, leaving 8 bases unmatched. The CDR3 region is CASRDAGVREQYF. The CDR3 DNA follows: TGTGCCAGCAGGGACGCGGGGGTTCGCGAGCAGTACTTC.